The present TCR beta chain was sequenced within a study of prognosis after radiotherapy for stage I lung cancer (dated by TCRdb to the early 2020s). The study in broad terms: Between early 2018 and early 2019, 15 to 20 patients with stage I NSCLC were enrolled in Nanjing, China. Fourteen cases involved newly diagnosed primary stage I lung tumors, and several involved oligometastatic NSCLC subsequent to surgical resection of the primary tumor. All patients were regarded as medically inoperable, because of comorbidities in over 10 patients and refusal of surgery in about seven patients. The cohort comprised around 14 men and five or six women with a median age of around 73 years, ranging from about 50 to 84 years. Tumor histology was squamous cell carcinoma in about seven patients and adenocarcinoma in more than 10. SBRT was delivered in 3 to 5 fractions with a biologically effective dose of at least 100 Gy, and image-guided IMRT or VMAT was used for delivery. Concurrent therapy was not administered to any patient alongside SBRT. About 20% of the 19 patients developed distant metastases after SBRT, at a median of around seven months; the other 15 showed no significant progression. The study profiled peripheral blood TCR beta repertoires from stage I NSCLC patients before and after stereotactic body radiotherapy and related them to distant failure. The study took one blood sample before SBRT and one after SBRT from each of around 20 patients and sequenced all 40 or so samples. Results and caveats for the whole study, not just this receptor: After SBRT, the count of unique TCR clones dropped from a median of about 10,000 beforehand to about 7,000 afterward (Wilcoxon paired P=0.011). Whether the expanded TCR clones were tumor-specific was not determined. Post-SBRT Shannon entropy and its change from baseline were lower in patients who developed distant metastases; baseline Shannon entropy was not associated with metastases. None of the reported P values were adjusted for multiple comparisons. Limitations of the study included a small cohort and short follow-up, and the study findings need independent validation. Differences by metastasis status were reportedly seen in TRBV and TRBJ usage frequencies, involving two V genes at baseline and, after SBRT, roughly ten V genes and two J genes.

The TCR beta CDR3 region was amplified from genomic DNA by two rounds of multiplex PCR. In the first PCR round, primers specific to each TRBV and TRBJ gene were used, and the primer sequences were filed in Chinese patent CN105087789A. Universal primers were used in the second round of PCR. The Roche High Pure PCR Template Preparation Kit was used to extract genomic DNA from the frozen PBMCs. The libraries underwent paired-end sequencing with 151 bp reads on an Illumina HiSeq 3000. Per the authors' processing: Raw reads lacking the multiplex PCR primer sequences were removed with CutAdapt. Using PEAR, the high-quality paired reads were merged into contigs. By alignment to reference sequences, MiXCR assigned TRB V, D and J gene segments to each contig. To remove sequencing errors, CDR3 sequences were clustered according to base quality and sequence similarity. Shannon entropy, normalized by the natural log of the productive TCR sequence number, served as the measure of diversity. Clonality was computed as one minus the ratio of Shannon entropy to the natural log of the number of unique clonotypes. The Youden index of ROC curves was used to select progression-free survival cut-offs for repertoire metrics, and analyses were performed in R 3.5.3. TCRdb took the public reads, trimmed them with fastp at Q25, ran MiXCR for clone calling and kept in-frame beta chains. Each entry is one CDR3 protein sequence, shown with its most common DNA and genes. TCRdb, not the original authors, processed these V and J calls. The sample has about 15,000 distinct CDR3 sequences on record, roughly 45% of them singletons. The ten most abundant clones make up around two fifths of the sample.

This clonotype was seen ten or more times. What antigen it recognizes has not been identified. The record has no base qualities; no much larger clone is one base away. Sequences SGHTA (CDR1) and FQGNSA (CDR2) are obtained from the germline V gene. Including the terminal cysteine and phenylalanine, the CDR3 comprises 13 residues. Solely the CDR3 DNA is kept, with 39 bases framed from the first base. Between the V and J ends, shortened by 3 bases and 5 bases respectively, the junction contains 9 bases. All patients had node-negative disease on CT and PET/CT, and none had a history of other malignancies or had previously received chemotherapy or radiotherapy. At each of two time points, roughly 6.5 milliliters of peripheral venous blood were collected in EDTA tubes. PBMCs were isolated by Ficoll-Paque Plus density-gradient centrifugation. Samples were stored at -80°C immediately after collection until analysis.

The receptor chain draws on TRBV7-2 and TRBJ2-3, with the D gene call left open. This clonotype was obtained from a donor aged 50 or older with non-small cell lung cancer. The sample in question was PBMCs, obtained before or after stereotactic body radiation therapy (not recorded which). Read as DNA, the sequence is TGTGCCAGCAGCTTTTCCCCACAAGATACGCAGTATTTT. Its product reads: CASSFSPQDTQYF.